This T cell receptor (beta chain) was found in a study of human versus mouse CDR3 diversity and MHC coevolution. Background on the study: Valid reads per sample ranged from roughly 5.5 x 10^6 to 1.8 x 10^7.

Comment on this clone: Its matching antigen is unknown.

With 5 bases clipped from V and 0 bases from J, the junction kept 9 bases outside the gene matches. Germline V gives CDR1 SNHLY, CDR2 FYNNEI. The CDR3 runs 17 residues. The data were produced by immunoSEQ multiplex PCR, yet TCRdb's version contains in-frame clones alone and is incomplete. The sample records some 82,000 clones, around 93% being singletons. Study-wide results and caveats: On average, humans showed more CDR3 deletions and insertions than mice.

Source material: naive CD4+ T cells from blood. Stated subset: CD45RO-negative CD62L-positive naive CD4 T cells. The chain couples TRBV2 to TRBJ2-4; 8 bases fit TRBD1. This clonotype was sampled from a person between 30 and 69 years old in good health. The CDR3 region is CASSPRTGTLAKNIQYF. In DNA, the CDR3 is TGTGCCAGCAGTCCACGGACAGGGACCTTAGCCAAAAACATTCAGTACTTC.